This is a list of T cell receptor beta chains from one sample in a study of T cell repertoires in cytomegalovirus infection. TCRdb passed the reads through MiXCR, listing each CDR3 protein once. The data hold around 300,000 distinct CDR3 sequences, with around 9.5% observed a single time. The source material was PBMCs. Source of these receptors: a human donor in good health (CMV status not recorded). Some clones in this sample may be carry-over from other donors' samples. CDR3s include the opening cysteine and the closing phenylalanine or tryptophan. A D gene is named only where the DNA matches it firmly. The size entry is marked missing in some rows and otherwise reads once, few, many or a size class.

V,J,D,size,CDR3,DNA
TRBV7-9,TRBJ2-7,TRBD1,few,CASSTWTGREQYF,TGTGCCAGCAGCACCTGGACAGGGCGGGAGCAGTACTTC
TRBV7-9,TRBJ1-1,TRBD1,many,CASSLGQANTEAFF,TGTGCCAGCAGCTTGGGACAGGCGAACACTGAAGCTTTCTTT
TRBV25-1,TRBJ2-2,TRBD2,.,CATSLAGNTGELFF,TGTGCCACCTCACTAGCGGGAAACACCGGGGAGCTGTTTTTT
TRBV27,TRBJ2-1,TRBD2,.,CASSSSGGPFSYNEQFF,TGTGCCAGCAGTTCCAGCGGGGGCCCCTTCTCCTACAATGAGCAGTTCTTC
TRBV11-1,TRBJ1-6,.,few,CASSLRPGGSPLHF,TGTGCCAGCAGCCTCCGCCCGGGGGGGTCACCCCTCCACTTT
TRBV7-2,TRBJ2-7,TRBD1,few,CASSPGQGADEQYF,TGTGCCAGCAGCCCGGGACAGGGGGCTGATGAGCAGTACTTC
TRBV3-1,TRBJ2-1,TRBD2,once,CASSRGLAGGPEQFF,TGTGCCAGCAGCCGAGGACTAGCGGGGGGGCCTGAGCAGTTCTTC
TRBV19,TRBJ1-1,.,few,CASSPRWDHTEAFF,TGTGCCAGTAGTCCCAGGTGGGATCACACTGAAGCTTTCTTT
TRBV15,TRBJ2-7,TRBD2,.,CATSRDRGGSRVEQYF,TGTGCCACCAGCAGAGATCGGGGGGGAAGTAGGGTGGAGCAGTACTTC
TRBV27,TRBJ1-4,.,many,CASSFRDPNEKLFF,TGTGCCAGCAGTTTCCGGGACCCGAATGAAAAACTGTTTTTT
TRBV25-1,TRBJ2-4,.,many,CASSDGRLAKNIQYF,TGTGCCAGCAGTGATGGGAGGTTAGCCAAAAACATTCAGTACTTC
TRBV5-1,TRBJ2-3,.,few,CASSFGTVNTDTQYF,TGCGCCAGCAGCTTCGGGACGGTTAACACAGATACGCAGTATTTT